Given below is one T cell receptor beta chain in context. Its antigen remains unidentified. This record belongs to a study of T cell responses to AZD1222 COVID-19 vaccine. Whole-study results and caveats: Baseline seropositivity characterized only 5 or 6 AZD1222 recipients. Scientists sampled the repertoires only once the peak T cell response had passed.

The CDR3 has 17 residues. Trimming removed 4 bases from V and 5 bases from J; junction bases left unmatched: 16. Per germline, CDR1 SGHNT and CDR2 YYREEE (reference sequence). Clones were read by immunoSEQ multiplex PCR, and TCRdb kept only the in-frame ones, dropping some. The profile shows about 130,000 clones, about 90% of them singletons. The receptor was isolated from an adult in good health. This rearrangement joins TRBV5-4 to TRBJ2-5; 8 nucleotides line up with TRBD2. The source was peripheral blood, collected on day 0 of MenACWY control vaccination. The CDR3 sequence is CASSTDYLGRGRETQYF. The CDR3 DNA reads TGTGCCAGCAGCACTGACTATCTGGGGCGCGGGAGGGAGACCCAGTACTTC.